This T cell receptor beta chain was profiled in a study of beta chain features in type 1 diabetes. Study-level information: Examination spanned over 85,000,000 sorted cells from all samples.

A note on this clone: The antigen is undetermined.

A CD45RO/CCR7/CD25/CD127/CD95/CD27 panel sorted naive, central memory, regulatory and stem cell-like memory CD4+ cells. This CDR3 has 15 amino acids. Germline trimming cut 7 bases from V and 8 bases from J; bases unmatched to any gene: 8. CDR1 is MNHEY, CDR2 SVGAGI, per germline. Expressed TCRB transcripts got sequenced, as all isolated RNA was reverse transcribed. The table came from immunoSEQ multiplex PCR; TCRdb's copy has only in-frame clones and leaves some out. The table shows roughly 400,000 clones, with about 14% occurring only once. Study-level results: PCR might pick shorter templates more often, in the same way for patients and controls. Insertion counts at VDJ junctions were lower in type 1 diabetes patients, who also showed more deletions there.

Sequencing used naive CD4+ T cells from blood. The chain has TRBV6-5 and TRBJ2-1; 13 bases are a match to TRBD2. The clonotype comes from a woman younger than 35 in good health. CDR3 sequence (DNA): TGTGCCAGCAAACTAGCGGGAGGGTATAACGATGAGCAGTTCTTC. The encoded protein is CASKLAGGYNDEQFF.